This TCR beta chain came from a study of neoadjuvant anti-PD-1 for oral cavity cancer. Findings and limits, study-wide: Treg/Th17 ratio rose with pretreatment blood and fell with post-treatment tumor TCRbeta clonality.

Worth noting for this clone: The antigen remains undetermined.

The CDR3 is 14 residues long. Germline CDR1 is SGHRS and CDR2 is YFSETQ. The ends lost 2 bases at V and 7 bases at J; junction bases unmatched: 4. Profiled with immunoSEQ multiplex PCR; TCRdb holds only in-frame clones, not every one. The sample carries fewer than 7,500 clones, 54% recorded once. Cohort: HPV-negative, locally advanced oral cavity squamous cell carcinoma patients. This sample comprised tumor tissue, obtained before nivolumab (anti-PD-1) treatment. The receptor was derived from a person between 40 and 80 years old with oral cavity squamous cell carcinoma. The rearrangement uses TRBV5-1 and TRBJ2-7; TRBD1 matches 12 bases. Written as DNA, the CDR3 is TGCGCCAGCAGCTTCGGGACAGGGGGCCTTGAGCAGTACTTC. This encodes CASSFGTGGLEQYF.